This passage covers 24 T cell receptor beta chains from one sample sequenced in a study of blood T cells in healthy people across ages. Combining a sample-barcoded 5' primer with a J-beta primer mix, a second PCR ran for about 6 to 11 cycles. Via MiXCR, TCRdb re-called the 5' RACE reads, giving one row per CDR3 protein. The sample has around 1.5 million distinct CDR3 sequences, 34% seen once. Sequenced input: blood. Every receptor here comes from a woman aged 30 to 39 in good health.

A remark on this clonotype: Its ends do not fully match the called genes, so a read error is possible. This chain connects TRBV4-2 to TRBJ2-3, with 8 bases aligning to TRBD2. The CDR3 length is 19 residues. The germline V gene encodes CDR1 LGHNA and CDR2 YNFKEQ. The CDR3 protein is CVSSQGPAGAHASTDTQYF. The CDR3 nucleotides are TGTGTCAGCAGCCAAGGGCCAGCGGGGGCCCACGCTAGCACAGATACGCAGTATTTT.

This rearrangement joins TRBV6-5 to TRBJ1-3; the D gene is possibly TRBD1 (5 bases). The CDR3 is made up of 15 amino acids. Trimming shortened V by 6 bases and J by 4 bases, and 16 bases separated the two germline ends. Per the germline V gene, CDR1 is MNHEY and CDR2 is SVGAGI. The CDR3 DNA follows: TGTGCCAGCAGGCGAGGCGGGGCCCTCGGAAACACCATATATTTT. Its protein product is CASRRGGALGNTIYF.

J is TRBJ1-1 and V is TRBV10-3; D is unclear. The germline V gene has CDR1 ENHRY and CDR2 SYGVKD. The V end lost 10 bases, the J end lost 0 bases, and 12 bases lay between the germline ends. This CDR3 comprises 13 residues. The CDR3 DNA sequence: TGTGCCACGCGGACGGTTATGAACACTGAAGCTTTCTTT. Translated, it gives CATRTVMNTEAFF.

This chain uses TRBV20-1 with TRBJ2-3; TRBD2 agrees at 10 bases. Germline V gives CDR1 DFQATT, CDR2 SNEGSKA (reference sequence). V lost 6 bases to trimming and J lost 5 bases; unmatched junction nucleotides: 11. CDR3 length equals 15 residues. This CDR3 reads CSATTGASGGDTQYF. In DNA, the CDR3 is TGCAGTGCAACAACGGGAGCTAGCGGGGGAGATACGCAGTATTTT.

The chain joins TRBV19 to TRBJ1-5, with D maybe TRBD1 (5 bases). Germline-derived CDR1 and CDR2 are LNHDA and SQIVND (reference sequence). Trimming removed 5 bases at V and 6 bases at J, with 14 bases between. This CDR3 is 14 amino acids long. The CDR3 region is CASSVQTGGQPQHF. CDR3 coding DNA: TGTGCCAGTAGTGTGCAGACTGGGGGTCAGCCCCAGCATTTT.

With regard to this clonotype: The junction does not match germline at one end; this may be a read error. This chain connects TRBV29-1 to TRBJ2-7; the D gene is possibly TRBD2 (5 bases). CDR1 is SQVTM, CDR2 ANQGSEA, per germline. The CDR3 is 14 amino acids. The CDR3 region is CIVEVSGRPYEQYF. The CDR3 DNA sequence: TGCATCGTTGAAGTGAGCGGCAGGCCCTACGAGCAGTACTTC.

This clonotype has only a few counts. The chain employs TRBV20-1 and TRBJ2-1, with unresolved D. The CDR3 sequence is 13 residues long. Trimming cost V 1 base and J 3 bases, with 7 bases left between them. Per the germline V gene, CDR1 is DFQATT and CDR2 is SNEGSKA (reference sequence). CDR3 protein: CSARVQLYNEQFF. The CDR3 DNA follows: TGCAGTGCTAGAGTTCAGCTCTACAATGAGCAGTTCTTC.

V gene TRBV20-1 combines with J gene TRBJ1-4, with a tentative D call TRBD1 (5 bases). The CDR3 has 14 residues. The V end was cut by 6 bases, the J end by 7 bases, with 18 bases between. Germline loops: CDR1 DFQATT, CDR2 SNEGSKA (reference sequence). For the CDR3, the DNA is TGCAGTGCCCCAATGGGGGGTCAGAGTGAAAAACTGTTTTTT. Its translation: CSAPMGGQSEKLFF.

The genes are TRBV28 and TRBJ1-5, with D perhaps matching TRBD1 (6 bases). Trimming left V 5 bases short and J 6 bases short, with 14 bases between. Per the germline V gene, CDR1 is MDHEN and CDR2 is SYDVKM. The CDR3 has 14 amino acids. This CDR3 reads CASSPQGGGQPQHF. Written as DNA, the CDR3 is TGTGCCAGCAGTCCACAGGGAGGCGGTCAGCCCCAGCATTTT.

Only a few counts were recorded for this clonotype. The rearrangement joins TRBV20-1 to TRBJ2-5, with 9 positions matching TRBD2. The J call could be wrong; TRBJ2-7 is a better fit for the DNA end. This CDR3 contains 14 residues. Germline V lookup: CDR1 DFQATT, CDR2 SNEGSKA (reference sequence). CDR3 DNA: TGCAGTGCTAGGTCTGGCGGGGGGGCGTACGAGCAGTACTTC. This translates into CSARSGGGAYEQYF.

The chain links TRBV20-1 to TRBJ2-2, with D perhaps TRBD1 (6 bases). V lost 3 bases and J 1 base, leaving 15 bases between the germline ends. CDR3 size: 16 residues. Germline V gene lookup returns CDR1 DFQATT and CDR2 SNEGSKA (reference sequence). The DNA for the CDR3 is TGCAGTGCTAGTTCAGGGGCCTCCTTGAACACCGGGGAGCTGTTTTTT. Its translation is CSASSGASLNTGELFF.

The chain is built from TRBV5-5 and TRBJ2-1; 10 positions agree with TRBD1. CDR3 length: 15 amino acids. Trimming took 2 bases from V and 7 from J; bases not matched to a gene: 6. Germline V gene data show CDR1 as SGHKS and CDR2 as YYEKEE (reference sequence). As DNA, the CDR3 is TGTGCCAGCAGCTTTCAGGGACAGGGGTCGAATGAGCAGTTCTTC. Its protein product is CASSFQGQGSNEQFF.

Turning to this clonotype: A read error may be the cause here, since a much bigger clone is one base away. The J gene is TRBJ2-7, the V gene TRBV24-1; TRBD1 agrees at 8 bases. This CDR3 is 14 amino acids long. Germline lookup yields CDR1 KGHDR and CDR2 SFDVKD. The CDR3 DNA follows: TGTGCCACCGGTGATCCCGGACAGGGCTACGAGCAGTACTTC. It codes for CATGDPGQGYEQYF.

With regard to this clonotype: A read error may produce the germline difference seen at one junction end. This chain uses TRBV9 with TRBJ2-1; D is ambiguous. The germline V gene has CDR1 SGDLS and CDR2 YYNGEE. This CDR3 is 13 amino acids long. CDR3 DNA sequence: TGTGCCAGCGGCGTAGAAGCGACATCTGAGCAGTTCTTC. Translating gives CASGVEATSEQFF.

This clonotype showed up just a few times. This chain uses TRBV4-1 with TRBJ2-7, with TRBD2 identical over 10 bases. The CDR3 is 18 residues long. Trimming cost V 0 bases and J 0 bases; bases outside gene matches: 8. Germline-derived CDR1 and CDR2 are MGHRA and YSYEKL. The CDR3 reads CASSQDSQTSGYSYEQYF. CDR3 DNA: TGCGCCAGCAGCCAAGATTCCCAGACTAGCGGGTACTCCTACGAGCAGTACTTC.

About this clonotype itself: A much larger clone differs by one base, so this may be a read error. Without the conserved terminal phenylalanine or tryptophan, this CDR3 likely stems from a read error. The V and J genes are TRBV4-1 and TRBJ2-7, with no clear D. V was shortened by 2 bases and J by 5 bases, with 13 bases between the two germline ends. CDR3 length: 14 amino acids. Germline V gene data show CDR1 as MGHRA and CDR2 as YSYEKL. DNA of the CDR3: TGCGCCAGCAGCCAACCCCTCCTTGGGGACGAGCAGTACTCC. It encodes CASSQPLLGDEQYS.

Turning to this clonotype: One end of the junction varies from germline; a read error may be responsible. The gene calls are TRBV7-9 and TRBJ2-7; D is uncertain. The CDR3 spans 14 residues. Per germline, CDR1 SEHNR and CDR2 FQNEAQ (reference sequence). CDR3 amino acids: CASNLEPDAYEQYF. In nucleotides, the CDR3 is TGTGCCAGCAACTTAGAGCCCGACGCCTACGAGCAGTACTTC. The whole variable domain, filled in from reference TRBV7-9 and TRBJ2-7, reads DTGVSQNPRHKITKRGQNVTFRCDPISEHNRLYWYRQTLGQGPEFLTYFQNEAQLEKSRLLSDRFSAERPKGSFSTLEIQRTEQGDSAMYLCASNLEPDAYEQYFGPGTRLTVT.

This clonotype came up a few times. J is TRBJ2-5 and V is TRBV4-2; tentatively, D is TRBD2 (6 bases). The germline gives CDR1 LGHNA, CDR2 YNFKEQ. The CDR3 consists of 17 residues. V gave up 0 bases and J gave up 5 bases, with 19 bases separating them. DNA of the CDR3: TGTGCCAGCAGCCAAGATCGGACTACTTGCCTGCGGGAGACCCAGTACTTC. Translation: CASSQDRTTCLRETQYF.

This rearrangement joins TRBV20-1 to TRBJ2-3; 10 bases are a match to TRBD2. Trimming took 6 bases from V and 2 from J; bases not matched to a gene: 11. This CDR3 comprises 16 residues. The V gene's germline CDR1 is DFQATT and CDR2 SNEGSKA (reference sequence). This CDR3 is CSAPLLAGVFTDTQYF. CDR3 DNA sequence: TGCAGTGCGCCCCTCCTAGCGGGGGTATTCACAGATACGCAGTATTTT.

The table lists this clonotype with a few counts. The V gene is TRBV12-3 or TRBV12-4, the J gene TRBJ2-1; TRBD2 matches 7 bases. CDR3 length equals 13 residues. J was trimmed by 9 bases and V by 8 bases; bases with no gene match: 10. This chain's CDR3 is CASGGGTTTEQFF. CDR3 sequence (DNA): TGTGCCAGCGGGGGAGGGACTACAACTGAGCAGTTCTTC.

The chain has TRBV20-1 and TRBJ1-4, with 10 bases that match TRBD1. Germline lookup yields CDR1 DFQATT and CDR2 SNEGSKA (reference sequence). V lost 6 bases, J lost 7 bases, and 14 bases stayed unmatched. This CDR3 is 16 amino acids long. The CDR3 sequence is CSATGTGDRLTEKLFF. CDR3 nucleotide sequence: TGCAGTGCCACTGGGACAGGGGACCGCCTGACTGAAAAACTGTTTTTT.

This clonotype has just a few counts. The J gene is TRBJ2-5, the V gene TRBV28; TRBD1 or TRBD2 may be the D gene (5 bases each). Between the trimmed V and J ends, which lost 7 bases and 5 bases, there was a span of 17 bases. The CDR3 length is 14 residues. Germline values: CDR1 MDHEN, CDR2 SYDVKM. The DNA for the CDR3 is TGTGCCAGCACCTCACCGGGACCTACGGAGACCCAGTACTTC. Its protein is CASTSPGPTETQYF.

Turning to this clonotype: A much larger clone sits a single nucleotide away, making a read error possible. Since no conserved phenylalanine or tryptophan closes the CDR3, a read error is the likely cause. The V call is TRBV29-1, the J call TRBJ2-3; no clear D gene. Germline V lookup: CDR1 SQVTM, CDR2 ANQGSEA. This CDR3 is 12 amino acids long. V lost 5 bases and J lost 2, with 8 bases in between. In nucleotides, the CDR3 is TGCAGCGTTTATCCTCACACAGATACGCAGTATTTG. It specifies CSVYPHTDTQYL.

Comments on this clonotype: Its ends do not fully match the called genes, so a read error is possible. The chain recombines TRBV5-1 with TRBJ2-5; 7 nucleotides agree with TRBD1. The CDR3 has 15 amino acids. CDR1 and CDR2 from the germline V gene are SGHRS and YFSETQ. As DNA, the CDR3 is TGCGCCTGCAGCACGGGACAGATAAGAGAAGAGACCCAGTACTTC. Residues: CACSTGQIREETQYF.